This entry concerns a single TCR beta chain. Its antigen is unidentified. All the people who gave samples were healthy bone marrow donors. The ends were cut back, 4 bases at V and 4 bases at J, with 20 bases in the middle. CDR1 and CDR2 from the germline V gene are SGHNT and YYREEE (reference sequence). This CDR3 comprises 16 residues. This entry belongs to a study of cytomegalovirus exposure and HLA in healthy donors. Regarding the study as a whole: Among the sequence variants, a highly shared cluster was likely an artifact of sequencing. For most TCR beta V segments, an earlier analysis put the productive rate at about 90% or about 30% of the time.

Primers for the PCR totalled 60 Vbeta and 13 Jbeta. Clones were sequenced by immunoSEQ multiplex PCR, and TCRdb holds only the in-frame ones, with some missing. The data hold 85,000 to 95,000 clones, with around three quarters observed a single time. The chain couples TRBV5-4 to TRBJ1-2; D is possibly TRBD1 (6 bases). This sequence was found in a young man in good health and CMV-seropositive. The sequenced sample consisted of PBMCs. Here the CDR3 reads CASSVPLGGTSYGYTF. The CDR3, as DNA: TGTGCCAGCAGCGTTCCCCTGGGGGGGACAAGCTATGGCTACACCTTC.